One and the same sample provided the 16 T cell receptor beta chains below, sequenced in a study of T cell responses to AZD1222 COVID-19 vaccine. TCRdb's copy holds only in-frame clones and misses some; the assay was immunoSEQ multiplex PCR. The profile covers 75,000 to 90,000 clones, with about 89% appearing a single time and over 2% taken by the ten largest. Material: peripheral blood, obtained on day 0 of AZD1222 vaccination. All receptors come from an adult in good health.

CDR3 loop: CASSPGTGPGYEQYF. The CDR3 DNA reads TGCGCCAGCAGTCCGGGGACAGGACCCGGCTACGAGCAGTACTTC. The chain carries TRBV10-1 and TRBJ2-7; 8 bases align to TRBD1. The germline CDR1 and CDR2 sequences are WNHNN and SYGVQD (reference sequence). The CDR3 extends over 15 amino acids. With 5 bases clipped from V and 3 bases from J, the junction kept 9 bases outside the gene matches.

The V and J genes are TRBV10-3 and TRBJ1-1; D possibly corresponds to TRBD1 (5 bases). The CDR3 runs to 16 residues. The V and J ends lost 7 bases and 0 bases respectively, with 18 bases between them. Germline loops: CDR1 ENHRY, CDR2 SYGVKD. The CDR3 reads CAIKEHEGALNTEAFF. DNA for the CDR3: TGTGCCATCAAAGAGCACGAAGGGGCTCTGAACACTGAAGCTTTCTTT.

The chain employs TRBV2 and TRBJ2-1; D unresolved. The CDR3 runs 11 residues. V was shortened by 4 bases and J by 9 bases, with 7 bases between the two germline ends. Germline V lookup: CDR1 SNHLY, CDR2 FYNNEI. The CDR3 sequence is CASSVSSEQFF. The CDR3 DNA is TGTGCCAGCAGTGTATCTTCTGAGCAGTTCTTC.

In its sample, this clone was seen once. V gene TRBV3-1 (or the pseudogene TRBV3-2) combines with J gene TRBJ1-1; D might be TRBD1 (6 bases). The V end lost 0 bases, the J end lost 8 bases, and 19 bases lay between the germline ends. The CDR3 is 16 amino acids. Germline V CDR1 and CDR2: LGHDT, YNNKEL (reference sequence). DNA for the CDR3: TGTGCCAGCAGCCAAGAAATTTGGGGGGCGCCTAGGGAAGCTTTCTTT. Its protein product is CASSQEIWGAPREAFF.

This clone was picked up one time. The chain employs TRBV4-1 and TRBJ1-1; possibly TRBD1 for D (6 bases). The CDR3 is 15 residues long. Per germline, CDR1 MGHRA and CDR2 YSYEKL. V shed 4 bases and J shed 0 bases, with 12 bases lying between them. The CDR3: CASSLHNRVNTEAFF. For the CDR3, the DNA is TGCGCCAGCAGCCTACACAACAGGGTGAACACTGAAGCTTTCTTT.

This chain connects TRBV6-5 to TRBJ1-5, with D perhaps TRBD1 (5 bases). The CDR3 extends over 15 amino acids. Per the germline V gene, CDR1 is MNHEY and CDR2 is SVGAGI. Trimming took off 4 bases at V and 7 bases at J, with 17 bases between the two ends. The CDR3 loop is CASSSLDVRQQPQHF. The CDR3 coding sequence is TGTGCCAGCAGTTCTTTGGACGTACGACAGCAGCCCCAGCATTTT.

The CDR3 coding sequence is TGCAGCGTTCACCCGCAGGGCAACTATGGCTACACCTTC. This encodes CSVHPQGNYGYTF. The chain uses TRBV29-1 and TRBJ1-2, with D maybe TRBD1 (5 bases). CDR1 and CDR2 from the germline V gene are SQVTM and ANQGSEA. The CDR3 has 13 amino acids. Trimming cost V 5 bases and J 2 bases, with 12 bases left between them. The full variable domain, in which reference TRBV29-1 and TRBJ1-2 provide the parts outside the CDR3, is SAVISQKPSRDICQRGTSLTIQCQVDSQVTMMFWYRQQPGQSLTLIATANQGSEATYESGFVIDKFPISRPNLTFSTLTVSNMSPEDSSIYLCSVHPQGNYGYTFGSGTRLTVV.

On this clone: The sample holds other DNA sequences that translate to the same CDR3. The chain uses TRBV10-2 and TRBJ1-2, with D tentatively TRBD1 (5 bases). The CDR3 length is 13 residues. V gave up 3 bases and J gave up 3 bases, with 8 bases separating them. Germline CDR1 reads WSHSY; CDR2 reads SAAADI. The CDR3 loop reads CASSEGGDYGYTF. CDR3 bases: TGCGCCAGCAGTGAAGGAGGGGACTATGGCTACACCTTC.

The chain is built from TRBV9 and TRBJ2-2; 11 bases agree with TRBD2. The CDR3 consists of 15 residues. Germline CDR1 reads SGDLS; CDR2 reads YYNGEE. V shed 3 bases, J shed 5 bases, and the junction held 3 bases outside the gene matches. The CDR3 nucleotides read TGTGCCAGCAGCGCCTGGACTAGCGGGACCGGGGAGCTGTTTTTT. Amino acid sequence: CASSAWTSGTGELFF. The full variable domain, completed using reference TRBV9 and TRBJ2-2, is DSGVTQTPKHLITATGQRVTLRCSPRSGDLSVYWYQQSLDQGLQFLIQYYNGEERAKGNILERFSAQQFPDLHSELNLSSLELGDSALYFCASSAWTSGTGELFFGEGSRLTVL.

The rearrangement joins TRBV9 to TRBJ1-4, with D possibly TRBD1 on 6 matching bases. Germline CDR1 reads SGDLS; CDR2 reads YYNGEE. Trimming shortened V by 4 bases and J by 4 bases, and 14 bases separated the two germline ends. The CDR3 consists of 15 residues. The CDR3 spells CASSPQGFGNEKLFF. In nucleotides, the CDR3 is TGTGCCAGCAGCCCCCAGGGGTTCGGTAATGAAAAACTGTTTTTT.

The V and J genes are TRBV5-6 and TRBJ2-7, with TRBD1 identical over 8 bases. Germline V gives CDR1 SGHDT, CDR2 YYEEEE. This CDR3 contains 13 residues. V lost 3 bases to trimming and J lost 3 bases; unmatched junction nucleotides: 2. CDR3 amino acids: CASSSTGVYEQYF. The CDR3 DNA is TGTGCCAGCAGCTCGACAGGGGTCTACGAGCAGTACTTC. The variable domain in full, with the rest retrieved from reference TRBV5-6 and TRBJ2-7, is DAGVTQSPTHLIKTRGQQVTLRCSPKSGHDTVSWYQQALGQGPQFIFQYYEEEERQRGNFPDRFSGHQFPNYSSELNVNALLLGDSALYLCASSSTGVYEQYFGPGTRLTVT.

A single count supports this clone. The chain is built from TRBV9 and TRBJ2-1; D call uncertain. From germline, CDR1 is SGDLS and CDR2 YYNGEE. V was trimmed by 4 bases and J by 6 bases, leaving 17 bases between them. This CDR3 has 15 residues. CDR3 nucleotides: TGTGCCAGCAGCTTTGGGCCTGGGTCCACCAATGAGCAGTTCTTC. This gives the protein CASSFGPGSTNEQFF.

This chain's CDR3 is CSAGGGAYGYTF. The CDR3 DNA reads as TGCAGCGCGGGGGGGGGAGCCTATGGCTACACCTTC. V and J are TRBV29-1 and TRBJ1-2; maybe TRBD1 (5 bases). Trimming pared 7 bases from V and 4 bases from J, leaving 13 bases between. In germline, CDR1 is SQVTM, CDR2 ANQGSEA. This CDR3 contains 12 residues. The whole variable domain, remainder taken from reference TRBV29-1 and TRBJ1-2, is SAVISQKPSRDICQRGTSLTIQCQVDSQVTMMFWYRQQPGQSLTLIATANQGSEATYESGFVIDKFPISRPNLTFSTLTVSNMSPEDSSIYLCSAGGGAYGYTFGSGTRLTVV.

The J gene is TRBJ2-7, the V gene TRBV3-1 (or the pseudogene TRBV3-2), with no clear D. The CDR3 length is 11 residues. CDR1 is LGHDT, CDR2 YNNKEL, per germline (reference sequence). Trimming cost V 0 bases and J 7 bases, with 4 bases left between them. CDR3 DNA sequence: TGTGCCAGCAGCCAAGAGGGGGAGCAGTACTTC. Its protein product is CASSQEGEQYF.

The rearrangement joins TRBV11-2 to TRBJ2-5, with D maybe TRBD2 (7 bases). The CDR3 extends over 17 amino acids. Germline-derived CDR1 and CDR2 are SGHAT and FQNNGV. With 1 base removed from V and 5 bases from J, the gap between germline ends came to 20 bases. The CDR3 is CASSLGAMAGAGETQYF. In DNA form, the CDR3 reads TGTGCCAGCAGCTTAGGCGCAATGGCGGGGGCAGGGGAGACCCAGTACTTC.

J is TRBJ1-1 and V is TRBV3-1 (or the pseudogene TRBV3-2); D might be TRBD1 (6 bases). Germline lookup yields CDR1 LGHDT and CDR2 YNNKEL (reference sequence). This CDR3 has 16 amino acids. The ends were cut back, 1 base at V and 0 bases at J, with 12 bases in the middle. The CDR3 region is CASSQGRDIMNTEAFF. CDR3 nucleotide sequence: TGTGCCAGCAGCCAAGGCCGGGACATAATGAACACTGAAGCTTTCTTT.